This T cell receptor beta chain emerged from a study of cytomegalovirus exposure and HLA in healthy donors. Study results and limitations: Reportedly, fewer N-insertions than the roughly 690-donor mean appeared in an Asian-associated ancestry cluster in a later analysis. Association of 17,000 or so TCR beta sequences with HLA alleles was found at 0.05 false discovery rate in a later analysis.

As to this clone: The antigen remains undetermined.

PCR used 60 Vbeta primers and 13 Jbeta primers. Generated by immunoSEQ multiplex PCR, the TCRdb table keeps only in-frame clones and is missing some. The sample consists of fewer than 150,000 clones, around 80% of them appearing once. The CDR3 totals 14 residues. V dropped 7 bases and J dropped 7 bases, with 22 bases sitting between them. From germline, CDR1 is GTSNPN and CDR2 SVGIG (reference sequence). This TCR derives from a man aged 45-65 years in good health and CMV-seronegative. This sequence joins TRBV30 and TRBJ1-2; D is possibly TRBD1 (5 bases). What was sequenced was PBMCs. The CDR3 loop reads CASPITQVQGGYTF. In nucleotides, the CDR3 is TGTGCCTCCCCAATCACTCAGGTTCAGGGTGGCTACACCTTC.